The present TCR beta chain was sequenced within a study of shared clonotypes between healthy human individuals. Turning to the study itself: The composition of the donors was a couple of women and a few men aged 18 to 49. Findings and caveats of the study: Several donors showed sharing of about 4.6% of naive CD4 clonotypes. Relative to clonotypes present in all four donors, those not shared had lower generation probabilities. Donor scarcity curtailed the genetic and exposure-history diversity represented herein.

This clone appeared a single time. As yet, its antigen is unknown. V gave up 5 bases and J gave up 7 bases, with 15 bases separating them. There are 14 residues in the CDR3. The germline CDR1 and CDR2 sequences are PRHDT and FYEKMQ (reference sequence). Assay used: immunoSEQ multiplex PCR; TCRdb lists only in-frame clones, some missing. The repertoire holds just over 2,000,000 clones, around 96% seen once, with about 1.1% in the top ten. Only CD45RO-negative cells positively selected for CCR7 counted as naive CD8 cells, so terminally differentiated effector memory CD45RA+ cells were excluded. This sequence originates from a man aged 18 to 29 in good health. Sequencing was done on a sample of naive CD8+ T cells sorted from blood. The rearrangement links TRBV13 to TRBJ2-1; D perhaps matches TRBD2 (5 bases). Here the CDR3 reads CASSLRGEGNEQFF. CDR3 sequence (DNA): TGTGCCAGCAGCCTCCGGGGAGAGGGAAATGAGCAGTTCTTC. The variable domain in full, completed from reference TRBV13 and TRBJ2-1, reads AAGVIQSPRHLIKEKRETATLKCYPIPRHDTVYWYQQGPGQDPQFLISFYEKMQSDKGSIPDRFSAQQFSDYHSELNMSSLELGDSALYFCASSLRGEGNEQFFGPGTRLTVL.